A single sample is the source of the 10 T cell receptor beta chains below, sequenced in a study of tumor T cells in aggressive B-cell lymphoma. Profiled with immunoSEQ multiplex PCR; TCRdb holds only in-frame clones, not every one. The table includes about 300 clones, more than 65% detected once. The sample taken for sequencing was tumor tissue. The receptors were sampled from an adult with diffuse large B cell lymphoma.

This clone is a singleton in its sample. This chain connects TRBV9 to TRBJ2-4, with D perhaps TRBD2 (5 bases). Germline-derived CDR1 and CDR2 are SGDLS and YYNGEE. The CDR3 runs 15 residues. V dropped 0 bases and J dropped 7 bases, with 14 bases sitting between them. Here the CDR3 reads CASSVDWASSNIQYF. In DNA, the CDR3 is TGTGCCAGCAGCGTAGATTGGGCTAGCTCGAACATTCAGTACTTC.

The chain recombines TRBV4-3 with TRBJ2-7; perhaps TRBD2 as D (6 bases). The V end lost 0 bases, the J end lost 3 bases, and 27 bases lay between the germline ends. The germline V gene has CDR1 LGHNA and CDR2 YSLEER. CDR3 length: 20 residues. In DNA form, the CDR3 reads TGCGCCAGCAGCCAAGATCTGGTAAGATCGTATCGGGAGAAAGGCTACGAGCAGTACTTC. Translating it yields CASSQDLVRSYREKGYEQYF.

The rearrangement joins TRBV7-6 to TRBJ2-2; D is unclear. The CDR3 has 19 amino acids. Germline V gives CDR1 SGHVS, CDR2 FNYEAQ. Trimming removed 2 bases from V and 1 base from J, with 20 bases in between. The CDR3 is CASSLPATRPSLNTGELFF. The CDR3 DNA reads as TGTGCCAGCAGCTTACCCGCAACTCGTCCGTCCCTGAACACCGGGGAGCTGTTTTTT.

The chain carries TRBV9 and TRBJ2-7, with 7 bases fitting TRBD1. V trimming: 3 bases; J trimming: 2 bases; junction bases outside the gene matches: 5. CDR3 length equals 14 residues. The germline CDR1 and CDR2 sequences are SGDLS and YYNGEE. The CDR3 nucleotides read TGTGCCAGCAGCGGGAAGACAGGGACCTACGAGCAGTACTTC. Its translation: CASSGKTGTYEQYF.

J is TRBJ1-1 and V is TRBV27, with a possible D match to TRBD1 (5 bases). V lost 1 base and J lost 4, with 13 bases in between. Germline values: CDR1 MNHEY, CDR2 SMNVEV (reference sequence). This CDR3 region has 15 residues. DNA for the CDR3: TGTGCCAGCAGTTTATGGGCAGGGAGGAGCACTGAAGCTTTCTTT. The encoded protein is CASSLWAGRSTEAFF.

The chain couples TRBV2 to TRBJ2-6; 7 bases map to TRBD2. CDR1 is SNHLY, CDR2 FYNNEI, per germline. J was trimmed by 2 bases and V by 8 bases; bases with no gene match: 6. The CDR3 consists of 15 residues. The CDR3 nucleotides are TGTGCCAGCGGGGGAGGGTTCGCTGGGGCCAACGTCCTGACTTTC. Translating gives CASGGGFAGANVLTF. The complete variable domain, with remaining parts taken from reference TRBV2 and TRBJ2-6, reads EPEVTQTPSHQVTQMGQEVILRCVPISNHLYFYWYRQILGQKVEFLVSFYNNEISEKSEIFDDQFSVERPDGSNFTLKIRSTKLEDSAMYFCASGGGFAGANVLTFGAGSRLTVL.

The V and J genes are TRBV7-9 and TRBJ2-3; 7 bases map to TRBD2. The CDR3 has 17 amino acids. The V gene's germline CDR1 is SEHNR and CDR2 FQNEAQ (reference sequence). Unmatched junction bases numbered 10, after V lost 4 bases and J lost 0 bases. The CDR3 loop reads CASSSEGGARSTDTQYF. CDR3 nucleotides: TGTGCCAGCAGCTCTGAGGGAGGGGCAAGGAGCACAGATACGCAGTATTTT.

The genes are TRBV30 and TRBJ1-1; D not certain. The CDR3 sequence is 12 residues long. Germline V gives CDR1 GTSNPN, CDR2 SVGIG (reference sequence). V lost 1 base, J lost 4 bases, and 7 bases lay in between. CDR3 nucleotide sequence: TGTGCCTGGAGTGGCGGCACCACTGAAGCTTTCTTT. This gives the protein CAWSGGTTEAFF.

The DNA for the CDR3 is TGTGCCAGCAGAACCGGGACATGGGGCTACGAGCAGTACTTC. This codes for CASRTGTWGYEQYF. The chain recombines TRBV5-6 with TRBJ2-7; maybe TRBD1 (6 bases). Between the trimmed V and J ends, which lost 5 bases and 3 bases, there was a span of 15 bases. The length of the CDR3 is 14 residues. In germline, CDR1 is SGHDT, CDR2 YYEEEE.

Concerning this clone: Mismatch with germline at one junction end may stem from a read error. CDR3 sequence reads: CASSGGTTPYKQYF. Written as DNA, the CDR3 is TGTGCCAGCAGTGGGGGGACTACCCCCTACAAGCAGTACTTC. This chain connects TRBV2 to TRBJ2-7; 7 bases fit TRBD2. The CDR3 consists of 14 residues. CDR1 and CDR2 (germline): SNHLY, FYNNEI.